The clone carrying this T cell receptor beta chain was found a few times. Its target is unknown. Germline V gene data show CDR1 as SQVTM and CDR2 as ANQGSEA. The CDR3 spans 14 residues. The ends lost 6 bases at V and 4 bases at J; junction bases unmatched: 9. The single heparinised draw taken from each donor contained approximately 100 mL of blood on average. This sample was taken from a study of beta chain features in type 1 diabetes. Findings and limits, study-wide: When Type 1 diabetes patients were examined, their TCRB CDR3s proved moderately but significantly shorter in all four CD4+ subsets.

cDNA synthesis used the whole RNA isolate, giving expressed TCRB sequences. Sequencing used immunoSEQ multiplex PCR; TCRdb keeps in-frame clones, though not all of them. This table has under 55,000 clones, under 45% appearing once. The clonotype comes from a man younger than 45 with type 1 diabetes. The sequencing sample was made of Tregs from blood. The gene calls are TRBV29-1 and TRBJ2-5; TRBD1 matches 9 bases. Here the CDR3 DNA reads TGCAGCGTAGCCCTCCCGGGACAGGGAGAGACCCAGTACTTC. Its translation: CSVALPGQGETQYF.